The clone carrying this T cell receptor beta chain was picked up one time. No antigen is known for it. Assay: immunoSEQ multiplex PCR; the TCRdb copy retains only in-frame clones and omits some. The table includes approximately 150,000 clones, just over 90% detected once. These data come from a study of T cell responses to AZD1222 COVID-19 vaccine. Points from the study as a whole: Spike-specific TCRs gained breadth and depth after people received two AZD1222 doses. Targeting of unmutated variant regions was reportedly seen in nearly half of spike-specific TCRs.

CDR3 size: 13 residues. V was clipped by 5 bases and J by 5 bases; unmatched bases: 3. CDR1 is MNHEY and CDR2 is SMNVEV in the germline V gene (reference sequence). Source: peripheral blood, taken 28 days after the second AZD1222 dose. The V and J genes are TRBV27 and TRBJ2-3; TRBD1 agrees at 8 bases. The clonotype originates from an adult who received the AZD1222 COVID-19 vaccine. Here the CDR3 reads CASSPGTGDTQYF. CDR3 coding DNA: TGTGCCAGCAGTCCCGGGACAGGAGATACGCAGTATTTT.